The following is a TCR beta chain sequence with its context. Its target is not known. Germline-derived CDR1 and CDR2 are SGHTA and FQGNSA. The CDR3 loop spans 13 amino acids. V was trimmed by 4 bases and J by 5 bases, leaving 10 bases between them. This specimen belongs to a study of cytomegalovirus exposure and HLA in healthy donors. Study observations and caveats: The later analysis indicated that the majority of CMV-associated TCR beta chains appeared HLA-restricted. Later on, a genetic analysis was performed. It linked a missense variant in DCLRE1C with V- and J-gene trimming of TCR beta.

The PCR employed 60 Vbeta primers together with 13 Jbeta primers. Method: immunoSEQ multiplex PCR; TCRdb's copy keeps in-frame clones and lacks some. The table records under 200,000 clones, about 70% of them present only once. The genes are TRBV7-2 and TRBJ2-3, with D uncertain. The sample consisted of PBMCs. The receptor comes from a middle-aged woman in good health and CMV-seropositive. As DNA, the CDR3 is TGTGCCAGCAGCTCGCAGGATAAAGATACGCAGTATTTT. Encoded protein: CASSSQDKDTQYF.